Included here is one TCR beta chain sequence, with context. Original methodology: Amplification of reference gene primers was used by the study to estimate nucleated cell counts. The repertoire was sequenced with immunoSEQ multiplex PCR; TCRdb's copy has only in-frame clones and lacks some. Clone size and the V and J calls come from that table; the DNA yielded D and trimming. This table holds under 500,000 clones, around nine tenths found once. Participants reported their clinical history, and cohort assignment relied on those reports. Germline V gene lookup returns CDR1 LGHDT and CDR2 YNNKEL (reference sequence). Trimming took 4 bases from V and 8 from J; bases not matched to a gene: 19. CDR3 length equals 17 residues. The data belong to a study of blood T cell repertoires in COVID-19. Study-level background: Collection of acute and convalescent COVID-19 samples took place in the United States, Italy and Spain.

V is TRBV3-1 (or the pseudogene TRBV3-2) and J is TRBJ1-2; 7 bases are a match to TRBD1. Sequencing input: PBMCs or T cells enriched from blood (not recorded which). The source is a woman younger than 35 with acute COVID-19. This CDR3 reads CASSPSGQNVVIGGYTF. The CDR3 region has the DNA TGTGCCAGCAGCCCATCGGGACAGAACGTCGTGATTGGGGGCTACACCTTC.